This T cell receptor beta chain was identified during a study of neurological immune-mediated disorders. TCRdb fed the 5' RACE reads into MiXCR, producing one record per CDR3 protein. The repertoire consists of approximately 31,000 distinct CDR3 sequences, with about an eighth occurring once and the leading ten covering less than 2.5%. The V and J ends lost 3 bases and 2 bases, in that order; junction bases with no gene match: 8. The CDR3 runs 17 residues. Germline V lookup: CDR1 KGHSH, CDR2 LQKENI. Time point specified: longitudinal time-point 2. The unsorted libraries had their origin in 2 million PBMCs stored at -80 C. Study-level points and caveats: Sharing of CDR3 amino acid sequences among expanded clones across subjects was absent, suggesting private repertoires in all groups.

This clonotype was counted at least ten times. Its antigen remains unidentified. V is TRBV18 and J is TRBJ2-3; 10 bases map to TRBD2. Sequencing was carried out using PBMCs. The receptor comes from a woman aged 40-49 years in good health. The CDR3 reads CASSPRKLAGNTDTQYF. CDR3 in DNA: TGTGCCAGCTCACCGCGAAAACTAGCGGGAAACACAGATACGCAGTATTTT.